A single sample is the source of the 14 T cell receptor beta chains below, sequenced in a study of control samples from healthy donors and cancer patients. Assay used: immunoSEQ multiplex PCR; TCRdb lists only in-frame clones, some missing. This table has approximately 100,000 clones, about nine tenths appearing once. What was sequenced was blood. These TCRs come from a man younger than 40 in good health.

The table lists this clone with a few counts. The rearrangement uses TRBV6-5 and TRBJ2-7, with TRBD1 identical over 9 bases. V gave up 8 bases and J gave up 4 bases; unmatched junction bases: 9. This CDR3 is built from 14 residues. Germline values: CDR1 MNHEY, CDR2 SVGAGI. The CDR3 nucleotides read TGTGCCAGCGCCCGGGACAGGGAACCGTACGAGCAGTACGTC. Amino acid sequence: CASARDREPYEQYV.

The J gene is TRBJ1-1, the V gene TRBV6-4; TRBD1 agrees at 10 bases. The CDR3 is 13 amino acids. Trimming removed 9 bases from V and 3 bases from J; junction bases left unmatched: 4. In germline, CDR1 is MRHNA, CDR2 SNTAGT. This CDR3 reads CARGQGMDTEAFF. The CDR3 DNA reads TGTGCCAGGGGACAGGGGATGGACACTGAAGCTTTCTTT.

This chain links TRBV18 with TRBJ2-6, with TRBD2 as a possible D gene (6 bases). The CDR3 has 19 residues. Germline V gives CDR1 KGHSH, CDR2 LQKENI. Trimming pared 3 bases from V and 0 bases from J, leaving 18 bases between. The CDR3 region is CASSPQREFRISGANVLTF. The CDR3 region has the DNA TGTGCCAGCTCACCCCAACGGGAGTTCCGGATCTCTGGGGCCAACGTCCTGACTTTC.

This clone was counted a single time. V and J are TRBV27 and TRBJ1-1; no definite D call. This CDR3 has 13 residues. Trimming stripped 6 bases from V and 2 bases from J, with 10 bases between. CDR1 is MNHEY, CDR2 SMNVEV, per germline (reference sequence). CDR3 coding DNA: TGTGCCAGCAGAGCCGGTTTTAACACTGAAGCTTTCTTT. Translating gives CASRAGFNTEAFF.

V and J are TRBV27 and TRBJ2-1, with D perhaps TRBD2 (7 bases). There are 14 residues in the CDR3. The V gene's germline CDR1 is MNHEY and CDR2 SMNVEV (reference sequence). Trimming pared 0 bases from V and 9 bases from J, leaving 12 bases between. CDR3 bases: TGTGCCAGCAGTTTATCGCCGGGGGGCGTTGAGCAGTTCTTC. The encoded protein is CASSLSPGGVEQFF.

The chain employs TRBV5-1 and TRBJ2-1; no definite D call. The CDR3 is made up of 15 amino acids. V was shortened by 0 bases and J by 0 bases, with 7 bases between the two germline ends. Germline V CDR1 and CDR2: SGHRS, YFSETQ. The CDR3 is CASSLEPLSYNEQFF. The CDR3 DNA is TGCGCCAGCAGCTTGGAACCACTCTCCTACAATGAGCAGTTCTTC.

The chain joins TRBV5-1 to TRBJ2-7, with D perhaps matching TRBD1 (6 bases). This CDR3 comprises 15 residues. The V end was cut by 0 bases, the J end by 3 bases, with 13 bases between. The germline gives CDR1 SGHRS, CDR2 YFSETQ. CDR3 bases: TGCGCCAGCAGCTTGGCCGGGGAAGGGGGCTACGAGCAGTACTTC. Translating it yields CASSLAGEGGYEQYF.

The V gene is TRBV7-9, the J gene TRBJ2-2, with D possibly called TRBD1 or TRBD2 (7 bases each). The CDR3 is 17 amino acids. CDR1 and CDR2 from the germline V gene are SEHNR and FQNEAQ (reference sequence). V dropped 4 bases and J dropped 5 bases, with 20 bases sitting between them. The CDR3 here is CASSSAGEGARTGELFF. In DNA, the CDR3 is TGTGCCAGCAGCTCAGCAGGGGAGGGGGCGAGGACCGGGGAGCTGTTTTTT.

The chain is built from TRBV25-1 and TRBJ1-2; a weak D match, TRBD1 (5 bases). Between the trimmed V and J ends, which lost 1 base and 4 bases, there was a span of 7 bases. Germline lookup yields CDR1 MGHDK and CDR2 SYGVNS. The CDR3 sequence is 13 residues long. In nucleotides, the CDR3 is TGTGCCAGCAGTGAATTCGGGGCCTATGGCTACACCTTC. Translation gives CASSEFGAYGYTF.

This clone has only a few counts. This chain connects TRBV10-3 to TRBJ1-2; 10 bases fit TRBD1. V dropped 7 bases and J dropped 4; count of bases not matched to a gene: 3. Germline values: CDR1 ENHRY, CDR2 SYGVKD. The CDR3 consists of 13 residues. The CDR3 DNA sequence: TGTGCCATCATGGGACAGGGGTCCTATGGCTACACCTTC. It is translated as CAIMGQGSYGYTF.

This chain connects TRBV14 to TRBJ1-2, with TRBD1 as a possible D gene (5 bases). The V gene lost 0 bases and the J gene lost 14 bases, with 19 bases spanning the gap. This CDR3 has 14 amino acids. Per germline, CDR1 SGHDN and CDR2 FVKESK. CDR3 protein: CASSQEVGARIITF. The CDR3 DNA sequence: TGTGCCAGCAGCCAAGAAGTAGGGGCCAGGATCATAACCTTC. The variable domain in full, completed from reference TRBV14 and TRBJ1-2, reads EAGVTQFPSHSVIEKGQTVTLRCDPISGHDNLYWYRRVMGKEIKFLLHFVKESKQDESGMPNNRFLAERTGGTYSTLKVQPAELEDSGVYFCASSQEVGARIITFGSGTRLTVV.

The CDR3 DNA follows: TGTGCCTGGAGTAGGGGGCGGGCTGATACGCAGTATTTT. Its translation is CAWSRGRADTQYF. The chain couples TRBV30 to TRBJ2-3; 7 bases fit TRBD1. This CDR3 region has 13 residues. With V trimmed by 2 bases and J by 6 bases, 5 bases remained unmatched. The germline V gene encodes CDR1 GTSNPN and CDR2 SVGIG (reference sequence).

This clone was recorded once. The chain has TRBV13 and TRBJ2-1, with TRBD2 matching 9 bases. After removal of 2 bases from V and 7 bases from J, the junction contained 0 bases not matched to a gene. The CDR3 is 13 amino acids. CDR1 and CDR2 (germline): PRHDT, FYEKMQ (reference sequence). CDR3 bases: TGTGCCAGCAGCTTACTAGCGGGGAATGAGCAGTTCTTC. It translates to CASSLLAGNEQFF.

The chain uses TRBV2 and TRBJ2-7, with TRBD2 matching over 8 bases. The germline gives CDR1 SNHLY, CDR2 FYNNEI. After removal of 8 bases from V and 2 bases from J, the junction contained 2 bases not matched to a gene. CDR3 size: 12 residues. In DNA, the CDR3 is TGTGCCAGCCGGGGGGGGACCTACGAGCAGTACTTC. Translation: CASRGGTYEQYF.